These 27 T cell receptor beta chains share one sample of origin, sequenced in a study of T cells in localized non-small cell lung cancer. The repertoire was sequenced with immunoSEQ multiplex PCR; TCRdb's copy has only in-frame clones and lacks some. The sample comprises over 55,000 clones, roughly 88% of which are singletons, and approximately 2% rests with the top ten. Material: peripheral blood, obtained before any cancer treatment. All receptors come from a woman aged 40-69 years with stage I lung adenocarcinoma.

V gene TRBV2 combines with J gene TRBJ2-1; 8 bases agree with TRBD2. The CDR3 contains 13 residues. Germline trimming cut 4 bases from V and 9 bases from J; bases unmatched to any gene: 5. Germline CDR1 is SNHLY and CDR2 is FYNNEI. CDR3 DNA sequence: TGTGCCAGCAGTGTAGCGGGGTTGGCTGAGCAGTTCTTC. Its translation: CASSVAGLAEQFF.

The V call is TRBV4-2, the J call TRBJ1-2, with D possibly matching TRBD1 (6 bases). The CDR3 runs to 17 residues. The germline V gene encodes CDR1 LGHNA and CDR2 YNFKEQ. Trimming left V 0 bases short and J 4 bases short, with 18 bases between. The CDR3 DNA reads TGTGCCAGCAGCCAAGATGTTGGTGGCAGGGGAAGCTATGGCTACACCTTC. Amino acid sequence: CASSQDVGGRGSYGYTF.

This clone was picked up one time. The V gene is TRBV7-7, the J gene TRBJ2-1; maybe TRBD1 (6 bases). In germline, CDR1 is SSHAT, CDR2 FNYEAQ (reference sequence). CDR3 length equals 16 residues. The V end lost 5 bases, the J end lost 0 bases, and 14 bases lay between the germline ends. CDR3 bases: TGTGCCAGCAGCAAGTTACCGGACAGCTCCTACAATGAGCAGTTCTTC. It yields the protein CASSKLPDSSYNEQFF.

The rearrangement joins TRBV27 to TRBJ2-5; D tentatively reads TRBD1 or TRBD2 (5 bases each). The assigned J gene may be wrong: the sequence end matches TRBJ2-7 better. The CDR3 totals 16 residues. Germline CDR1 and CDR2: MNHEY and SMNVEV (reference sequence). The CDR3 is CASGTPSRSFSYEQYF. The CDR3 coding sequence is TGTGCCAGCGGGACCCCTTCGCGGTCTTTCTCCTACGAGCAGTACTTC.

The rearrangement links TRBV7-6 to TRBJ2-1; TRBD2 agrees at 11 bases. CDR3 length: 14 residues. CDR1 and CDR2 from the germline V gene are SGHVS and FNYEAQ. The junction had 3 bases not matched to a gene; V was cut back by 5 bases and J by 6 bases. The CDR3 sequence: CASSVGLAVNEQFF. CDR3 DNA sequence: TGTGCCAGCAGCGTGGGACTAGCGGTCAATGAGCAGTTCTTC.

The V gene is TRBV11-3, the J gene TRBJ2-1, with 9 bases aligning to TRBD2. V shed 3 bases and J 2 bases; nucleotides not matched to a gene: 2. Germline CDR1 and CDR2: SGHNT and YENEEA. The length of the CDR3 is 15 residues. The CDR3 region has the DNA TGTGCCAGCAGCTTTAGCGGGAGTACCTACAATGAGCAGTTCTTC. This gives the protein CASSFSGSTYNEQFF.

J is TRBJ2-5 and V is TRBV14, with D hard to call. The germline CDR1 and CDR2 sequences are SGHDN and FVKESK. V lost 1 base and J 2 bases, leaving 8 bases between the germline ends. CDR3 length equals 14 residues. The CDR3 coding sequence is TGTGCCAGCAGCCAAGGGCCAGATCAAGAGACCCAGTACTTC. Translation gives CASSQGPDQETQYF.

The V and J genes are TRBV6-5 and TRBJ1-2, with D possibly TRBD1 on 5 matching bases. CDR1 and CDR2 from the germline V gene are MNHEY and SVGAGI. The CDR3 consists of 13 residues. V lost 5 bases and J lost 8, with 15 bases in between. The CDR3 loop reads CASSTPGLPGYTF. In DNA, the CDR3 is TGTGCCAGCAGTACACCGGGACTCCCGGGCTACACCTTC.

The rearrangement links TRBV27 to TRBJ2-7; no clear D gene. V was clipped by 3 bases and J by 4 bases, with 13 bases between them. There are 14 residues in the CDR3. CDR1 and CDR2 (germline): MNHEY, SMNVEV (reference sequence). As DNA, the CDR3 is TGTGCCAGCAGTTTTGGCGACAATGTTTACGAGCAGTACTTC. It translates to CASSFGDNVYEQYF.

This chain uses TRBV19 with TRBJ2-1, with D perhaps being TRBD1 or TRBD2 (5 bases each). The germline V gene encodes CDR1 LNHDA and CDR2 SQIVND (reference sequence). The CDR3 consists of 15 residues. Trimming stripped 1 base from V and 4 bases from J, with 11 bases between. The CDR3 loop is CASSIGGSRYNEQFF. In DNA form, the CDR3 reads TGTGCCAGTAGTATAGGGGGGAGTCGATACAATGAGCAGTTCTTC.

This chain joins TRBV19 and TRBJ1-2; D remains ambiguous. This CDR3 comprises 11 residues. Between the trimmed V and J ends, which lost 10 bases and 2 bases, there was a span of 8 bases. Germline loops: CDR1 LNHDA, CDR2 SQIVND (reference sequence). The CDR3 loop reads CATLWNYGYTF. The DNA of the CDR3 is TGTGCCACCCTGTGGAACTATGGCTACACCTTC.

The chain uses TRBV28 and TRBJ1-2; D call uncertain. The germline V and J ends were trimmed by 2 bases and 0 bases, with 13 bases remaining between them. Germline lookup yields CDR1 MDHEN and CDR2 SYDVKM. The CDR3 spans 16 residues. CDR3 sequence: CASSLIAGYPNYGYTF. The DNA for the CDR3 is TGTGCCAGCAGTTTAATAGCAGGCTACCCTAACTATGGCTACACCTTC.

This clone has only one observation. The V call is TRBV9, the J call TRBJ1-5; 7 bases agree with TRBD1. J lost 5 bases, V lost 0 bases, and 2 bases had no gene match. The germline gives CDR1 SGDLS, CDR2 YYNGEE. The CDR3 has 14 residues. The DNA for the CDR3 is TGTGCCAGCAGCGTAGGGGACAGAGATCAGCCCCAGCATTTT. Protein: CASSVGDRDQPQHF.

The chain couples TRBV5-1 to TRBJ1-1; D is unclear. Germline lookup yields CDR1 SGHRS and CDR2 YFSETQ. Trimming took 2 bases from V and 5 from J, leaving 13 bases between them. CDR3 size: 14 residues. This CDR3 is CASSFEGSNTEAFF. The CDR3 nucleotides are TGCGCCAGCAGCTTTGAGGGCAGTAATACTGAAGCTTTCTTT.

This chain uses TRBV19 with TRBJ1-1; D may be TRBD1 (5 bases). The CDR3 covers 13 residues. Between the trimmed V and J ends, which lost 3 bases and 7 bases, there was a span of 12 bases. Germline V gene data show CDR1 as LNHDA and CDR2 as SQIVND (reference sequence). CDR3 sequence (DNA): TGTGCCAGTAGTATGGAGTGGGGGGGTGAAGCTTTCTTT. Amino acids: CASSMEWGGEAFF. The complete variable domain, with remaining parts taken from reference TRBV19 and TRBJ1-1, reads DGGITQSPKYLFRKEGQNVTLSCEQNLNHDAMYWYRQDPGQGLRLIYYSQIVNDFQKGDIAEGYSVSREKKESFPLTVTSAQKNPTAFYLCASSMEWGGEAFFGQGTRLTVV.

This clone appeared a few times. CDR3 loop: CASSPRLTTDSYEQYF. CDR3 in DNA: TGCGCCAGCAGCCCCCGGCTGACGACGGACTCCTACGAGCAGTACTTC. This chain joins TRBV5-1 and TRBJ2-7; D gene ambiguous. V was trimmed by 4 bases and J by 0 bases, leaving 17 bases between them. In germline, CDR1 is SGHRS, CDR2 YFSETQ. The CDR3 runs 16 residues.

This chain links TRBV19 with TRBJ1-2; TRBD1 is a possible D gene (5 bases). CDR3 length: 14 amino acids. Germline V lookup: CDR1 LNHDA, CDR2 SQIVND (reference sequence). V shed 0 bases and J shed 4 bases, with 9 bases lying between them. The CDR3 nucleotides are TGTGCCAGTAGTATAGAGGCAGGGACCTATGGCTACACCTTC. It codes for CASSIEAGTYGYTF.

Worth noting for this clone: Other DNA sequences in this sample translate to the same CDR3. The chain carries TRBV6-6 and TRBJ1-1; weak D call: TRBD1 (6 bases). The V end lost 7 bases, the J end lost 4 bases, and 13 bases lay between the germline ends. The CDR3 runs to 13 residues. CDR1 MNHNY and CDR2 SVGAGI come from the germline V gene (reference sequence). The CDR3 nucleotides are TGTGCCAGCACGGCAGGGGAGGGCACTGAAGCTTTCTTT. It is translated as CASTAGEGTEAFF.

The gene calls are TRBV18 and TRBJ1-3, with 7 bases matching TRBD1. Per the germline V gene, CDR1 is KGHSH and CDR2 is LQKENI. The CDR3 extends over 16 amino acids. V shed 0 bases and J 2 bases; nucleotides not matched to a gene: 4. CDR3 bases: TGTGCCAGCTCACCACCGTTTCAGGGGGCTGGAAACACCATATATTTT. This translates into CASSPPFQGAGNTIYF.

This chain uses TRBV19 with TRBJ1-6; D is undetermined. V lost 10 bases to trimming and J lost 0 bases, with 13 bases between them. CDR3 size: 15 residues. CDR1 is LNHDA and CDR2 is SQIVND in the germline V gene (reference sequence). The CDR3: CAIREGSSYNSPLHF. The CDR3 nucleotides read TGTGCCATACGGGAGGGAAGCTCCTATAATTCACCCCTCCACTTT.

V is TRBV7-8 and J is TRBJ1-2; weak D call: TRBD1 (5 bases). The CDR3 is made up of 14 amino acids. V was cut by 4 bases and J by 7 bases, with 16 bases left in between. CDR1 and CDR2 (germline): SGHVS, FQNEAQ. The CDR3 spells CASSSETRASGYTF. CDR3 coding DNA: TGTGCCAGCAGCTCAGAGACCAGGGCCAGTGGCTACACCTTC. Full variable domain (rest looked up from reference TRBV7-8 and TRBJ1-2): GAGVSQSPRYKVAKRGQDVALRCDPISGHVSLFWYQQALGQGPEFLTYFQNEAQLDKSGLPSDRFFAERPEGSVSTLKIQRTQQEDSAVYLCASSSETRASGYTFGSGTRLTVV.

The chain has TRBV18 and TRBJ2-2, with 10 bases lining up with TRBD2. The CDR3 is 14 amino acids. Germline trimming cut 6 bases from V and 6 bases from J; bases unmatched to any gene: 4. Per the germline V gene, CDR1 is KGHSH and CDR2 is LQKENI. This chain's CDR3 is CASSPTSGAGELFF. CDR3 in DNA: TGTGCCAGCTCCCCCACTAGCGGGGCCGGGGAGCTGTTTTTT.

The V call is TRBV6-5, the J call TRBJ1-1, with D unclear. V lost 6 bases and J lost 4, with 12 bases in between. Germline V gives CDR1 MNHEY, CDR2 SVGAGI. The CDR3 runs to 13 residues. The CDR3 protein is CASRSVSGTEAFF. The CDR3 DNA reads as TGTGCCAGCAGGTCTGTTTCGGGCACTGAAGCTTTCTTT.

The chain's CDR3 is CASSLSGETSGNTIYF. CDR3 DNA: TGTGCCAGCAGTTTAAGTGGCGAGACCTCTGGAAACACCATATATTTT. The chain has TRBV27 and TRBJ1-3; no definite D call. Trimming shortened V by 2 bases and J by 0 bases, and 11 bases separated the two germline ends. The CDR3 length is 16 residues. Germline assignment: CDR1 MNHEY and CDR2 SMNVEV (reference sequence).

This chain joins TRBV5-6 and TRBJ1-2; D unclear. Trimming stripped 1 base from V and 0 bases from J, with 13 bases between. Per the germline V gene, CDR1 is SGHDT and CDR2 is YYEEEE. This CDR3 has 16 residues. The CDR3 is CASSLRPHGANYGYTF. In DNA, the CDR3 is TGTGCCAGCAGCTTGAGGCCTCACGGAGCTAACTATGGCTACACCTTC.

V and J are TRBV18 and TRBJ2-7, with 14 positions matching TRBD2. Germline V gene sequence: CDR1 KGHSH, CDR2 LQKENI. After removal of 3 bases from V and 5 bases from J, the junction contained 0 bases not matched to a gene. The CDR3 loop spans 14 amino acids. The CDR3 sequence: CASSPGLAGDEQYF. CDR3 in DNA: TGTGCCAGCTCACCGGGACTAGCGGGAGACGAGCAGTACTTC.

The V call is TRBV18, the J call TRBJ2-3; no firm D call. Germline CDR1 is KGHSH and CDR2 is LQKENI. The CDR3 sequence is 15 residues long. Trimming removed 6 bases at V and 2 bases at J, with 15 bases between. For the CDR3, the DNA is TGTGCCAGCTCCCCTAACTCCGACTCCACAGATACGCAGTATTTT. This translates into CASSPNSDSTDTQYF. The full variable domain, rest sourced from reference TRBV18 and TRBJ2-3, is NAGVMQNPRHLVRRRGQEARLRCSPMKGHSHVYWYRQLPEEGLKFMVYLQKENIIDESGMPKERFSAEFPKEGPSILRIQQVVRGDSAAYFCASSPNSDSTDTQYFGPGTRLTVL.